This TCR beta chain comes out of a study of blood T cells in healthy people across ages. The CDR3 has 13 residues. V was pared by 1 base and J by 7 bases, with 6 bases of the junction left unmatched. Germline CDR1 reads DFQATT; CDR2 reads SNEGSKA (reference sequence). Through a sample-barcoded 5' primer and a J-beta primer mix, a second PCR was run for roughly 7 to 12 cycles. Unique molecular identifiers of 12 random nucleotides labeled each cDNA. From the 5' RACE reads, TCRdb called clonotypes with MiXCR, one entry per CDR3 protein. The repertoire consists of hundreds of thousands of distinct CDR3 sequences, with around 52% occurring once and the leading ten covering about 14%. Ten or more counts support this clonotype.

The sample was blood. This chain uses TRBV20-1 with TRBJ2-5, with TRBD2 matching over 7 bases. The sequence was obtained from an elderly woman in good health. As DNA, the CDR3 is TGCAGTGCTAGAGGCGGGGGTCCTGGGACCCAGTACTTC. Amino acid sequence: CSARGGGPGTQYF.